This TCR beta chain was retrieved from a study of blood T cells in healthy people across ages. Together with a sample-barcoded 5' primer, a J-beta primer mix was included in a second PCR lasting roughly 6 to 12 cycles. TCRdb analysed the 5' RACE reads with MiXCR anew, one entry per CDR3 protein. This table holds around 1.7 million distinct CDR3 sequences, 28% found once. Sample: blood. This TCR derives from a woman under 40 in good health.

The CDR3: CASSRAVAFSGANVLTF. CDR3 DNA sequence: TGTGCCAGCAGCCGCGCGGTTGCGTTCTCTGGGGCCAACGTCCTGACTTTC. The rearrangement links TRBV14 to TRBJ2-6, with unresolved D. V was trimmed by 4 bases and J by 0 bases, leaving 13 bases between them. Germline-derived CDR1 and CDR2 are SGHDN and FVKESK. The CDR3 is 17 amino acids.